Listed below are T cell receptor beta chains from one sample, sequenced in a study of CD8 T cells in ankylosing spondylitis. Each CDR3 protein is one row after TCRdb ran MiXCR on the 5' RACE reads. Counted here are 700,000 to 850,000 distinct CDR3 sequences, about 12% occurring once; the ten biggest clones make up about 0.49%. Sequences were obtained from blood, either unsorted or a sorted T cell fraction (not recorded which). All receptors come from a male donor with ankylosing spondylitis. Each CDR3 is given without its conserved first and last residue.

v_call: TRBV5-1
cdr3_aa: ASSLVAQGKTDTQY

v_call: TRBV29-1
cdr3_aa: SASGYRGLEQY

v_call: TRBV5-1
cdr3_aa: ASSLGLAAAYEQY

v_call: TRBV20-1
cdr3_aa: SATASGGRIETQY

v_call: TRBV12-3/TRBV12-4
cdr3_aa: ASRPDRGWTYNEQF

v_call: TRBV5-1
cdr3_aa: ASSLNRGSHPSYNEQF

v_call: TRBV20-1
cdr3_aa: SARPSGRTYEQY

v_call: TRBV28
cdr3_aa: ASIPRDRFADTQY

v_call: TRBV5-1
cdr3_aa: ASSFRHRAAEKTNYGYT

v_call: TRBV5-1
cdr3_aa: ASKGGSYEQY

v_call: TRBV20-1
cdr3_aa: CARVGAGGPTDTQY

v_call: TRBV7-9
cdr3_aa: ASIRAGGEDGYT

v_call: TRBV20-1
cdr3_aa: SARVNTEAF

v_call: TRBV20-1
cdr3_aa: STSVVNQETQY

v_call: TRBV20-1
cdr3_aa: SAFRGFSNQPQH

v_call: TRBV5-1
cdr3_aa: ASSHSPTATYEQY

v_call: TRBV29-1
cdr3_aa: SVARTGRNEKLF

v_call: TRBV29-1
cdr3_aa: SVEREVAETQY

v_call: TRBV28
cdr3_aa: ASSSERINQPQH

v_call: TRBV20-1
cdr3_aa: SAPRTGLQETQY

v_call: TRBV6-1
cdr3_aa: ASPLMQAHSTDTQY

v_call: TRBV4-3
cdr3_aa: ASSQEGPWTNYNEQF

v_call: TRBV5-1
cdr3_aa: ASSLDRGAYNEQF

v_call: TRBV7-2
cdr3_aa: ASSRGGTFGSPLH

v_call: TRBV25-1
cdr3_aa: ASSVTRGTEQF

v_call: TRBV15
cdr3_aa: ATSRQGIHNEQF

v_call: TRBV3-1
cdr3_aa: ASSQYRNQPQH

v_call: TRBV20-1
cdr3_aa: SASRTGRSTDTQY

v_call: TRBV20-1
cdr3_aa: SAGKGIGTDTQY

v_call: TRBV10-3
cdr3_aa: AISDRGIKQF

v_call: TRBV4-2
cdr3_aa: ASSLQQGPAYGYT

v_call: TRBV20-1
cdr3_aa: SARGRDPNTDTQY

v_call: TRBV5-1
cdr3_aa: ASSLDMAGGSGANVLT

v_call: TRBV7-2
cdr3_aa: ASSLDGTGDTQY

v_call: TRBV6-5
cdr3_aa: ASSYVGQGRAGANVLT

v_call: TRBV12-3/TRBV12-4
cdr3_aa: ASNYNTGELF

v_call: TRBV7-8
cdr3_aa: ASSTDRGNQPQH

v_call: TRBV4-3
cdr3_aa: ASSIRGIGEPLH

v_call: TRBV7-9
cdr3_aa: ASSRTQDEQY

v_call: TRBV3-1
cdr3_aa: ASSLPSGTLGEQY

v_call: TRBV18
cdr3_aa: ASSPREVLGGYEQY

v_call: TRBV4-2
cdr3_aa: ASSPPGLTNTGELF

v_call: TRBV7-2
cdr3_aa: ASSPRPARGGNQPQH

v_call: TRBV7-3
cdr3_aa: ASSLKVGTGFRNEQF

v_call: TRBV28
cdr3_aa: ASSRYDRGDYGYT

v_call: TRBV28
cdr3_aa: ASSLSGYYGYT

v_call: TRBV14
cdr3_aa: ASSHFLSTGRIYEQY

v_call: TRBV7-2
cdr3_aa: ASSLVRAPQPQH

v_call: TRBV4-3
cdr3_aa: ASSQVGSSYEQY

v_call: TRBV6-2/TRBV6-3
cdr3_aa: ASSYSKFASPQH

v_call: TRBV5-1
cdr3_aa: ASSLQDGYEQY

v_call: TRBV5-1
cdr3_aa: ASSPLEAPTGELF

v_call: TRBV10-3
cdr3_aa: AISQGGYGYT

v_call: TRBV29-1
cdr3_aa: SVEGLSYEQY